The 17 T cell receptor beta chains presented below share a single source sample, sequenced in a study of blood T cell repertoires in COVID-19. Profiling relied on immunoSEQ multiplex PCR, and the TCRdb table lists in-frame clones only, not all of them. This sample has 130,000 or so clones, with about 85% found just once. The specimen sequenced was peripheral blood. The receptors stem from a human donor with COVID-19, enrolled during active disease. The donor label of this sample is uncertain.

Comments on this clone: The sample contains more than one DNA sequence encoding this CDR3. V is TRBV7-9 and J is TRBJ2-5; no definite D call. Germline CDR1 is SEHNR and CDR2 is FQNEAQ (reference sequence). V lost 5 bases and J 4 bases, leaving 8 bases between the germline ends. The CDR3 contains 12 residues. As DNA, the CDR3 is TGTGCCAGCAGCCTTGGGCGAGAGACCCAGTACTTC. As protein: CASSLGRETQYF.

The CDR3 coding sequence is TGCGCCAGCAGCCCTTCCGGGAACAACCTCGGGAACACTGAAGCTTTCTTT. Amino acids: CASSPSGNNLGNTEAFF. The gene calls are TRBV5-1 and TRBJ1-1; D is uncertain. The CDR3 has 17 residues. V lost 4 bases to trimming and J lost 1 base, with 20 bases between them. CDR1 is SGHRS and CDR2 is YFSETQ in the germline V gene.

The chain recombines TRBV5-6 with TRBJ1-2; TRBD1 might be the D (5 bases). The CDR3 is made up of 15 amino acids. V was trimmed by 5 bases and J by 2 bases, leaving 16 bases between them. Germline assignment: CDR1 SGHDT and CDR2 YYEEEE. This CDR3 is CASSKQGHGNYGYTF. In nucleotides, the CDR3 is TGTGCCAGCAGTAAACAAGGACATGGGAACTATGGCTACACCTTC.

This rearrangement joins TRBV7-3 to TRBJ1-1; 9 bases map to TRBD1. CDR3 length: 15 amino acids. The ends lost 2 bases at V and 0 bases at J; junction bases unmatched: 1. Germline CDR1 and CDR2: SGHTA and FQGTGA. Here the CDR3 DNA reads TGTGCCAGCAGCTTAGGACAGGGGATGAACACTGAAGCTTTCTTT. Protein product: CASSLGQGMNTEAFF.

The chain uses TRBV12-3 or TRBV12-4 and TRBJ1-1, with TRBD1 identical over 7 bases. Trimming at V came to 5 bases and at J to 5 bases, leaving 5 bases not matched to a gene. The CDR3 contains 13 residues. CDR3 sequence reads: CASSRTGGTEAFF. CDR3 nucleotide sequence: TGTGCCAGCAGTAGGACAGGAGGGACTGAAGCTTTCTTT.

This clone was seen a handful of times. The chain has TRBV28 and TRBJ2-7; D ambiguous. This CDR3 spans 11 amino acids. Per germline, CDR1 MDHEN and CDR2 SYDVKM. Trimming pared 7 bases from V and 1 base from J, leaving 5 bases between. In DNA, the CDR3 is TGTGCCAGCACCTCTTCCTACGAGCAGTACTTC. Translation: CASTSSYEQYF.

The chain combines TRBV6-6 with TRBJ2-7, with 7 bases lining up with TRBD2. V lost 2 bases and J lost 3; bases outside the gene matches: 1. The germline V gene encodes CDR1 MNHNY and CDR2 SVGAGI (reference sequence). This CDR3 has 13 residues. This chain's CDR3 is CASSYAGDYEQYF. The CDR3 region has the DNA TGTGCCAGCAGTTACGCGGGAGACTACGAGCAGTACTTC.

The chain carries TRBV5-8 and TRBJ1-4; D may be TRBD1 (6 bases). Per the germline V gene, CDR1 is SGHTS and CDR2 is YDEGEE. This CDR3 spans 13 amino acids. Written as DNA, the CDR3 is TGTGCAGGCTCAGGGGCAACTAATGAAAAACTGTTTTTT. Protein: CAGSGATNEKLFF.

The genes are TRBV7-9 and TRBJ1-1, with D possibly matching TRBD1 (5 bases). Germline V lookup: CDR1 SEHNR, CDR2 FQNEAQ (reference sequence). Trimming removed 1 base from V and 4 bases from J, with 10 bases in between. The CDR3 sequence is 14 residues long. Here the CDR3 DNA reads TGTGCCAGCAGCTTAGTGGCAGGGATCACTGAAGCTTTCTTT. It specifies CASSLVAGITEAFF. Drawing the rest from reference TRBV7-9 and TRBJ1-1, the complete variable domain is DTGVSQNPRHKITKRGQNVTFRCDPISEHNRLYWYRQTLGQGPEFLTYFQNEAQLEKSRLLSDRFSAERPKGSFSTLEIQRTEQGDSAMYLCASSLVAGITEAFFGQGTRLTVV.

DNA of the CDR3: TGTGCCATCAGTGAGAGGACTAGCGGCACAGATACGCAGTATTTT. Translating gives CAISERTSGTDTQYF. V is TRBV10-3 and J is TRBJ2-3; 9 bases match TRBD2. The CDR3 extends over 15 amino acids. CDR1 is ENHRY, CDR2 SYGVKD, per germline. The V gene end was trimmed by 2 bases and the J gene end by 1 base; junction bases not matched to a gene: 1.

This CDR3 reads CASSSGVAGAYEQYF. The CDR3 coding sequence is TGTGCCAGCAGCTCCGGTGTAGCGGGGGCCTACGAGCAGTACTTC. This rearrangement joins TRBV6-5 to TRBJ2-7, with 9 bases that match TRBD2. The CDR3 sequence is 15 residues long. Unmatched junction bases numbered 8, after V lost 6 bases and J lost 2 bases. Germline V gene sequence: CDR1 MNHEY, CDR2 SVGAGI.

The V gene is TRBV7-9, the J gene TRBJ2-5; the D gene is possibly TRBD1 (6 bases). V dropped 5 bases and J dropped 6 bases, with 19 bases sitting between them. Germline V gene lookup returns CDR1 SEHNR and CDR2 FQNEAQ (reference sequence). The CDR3 consists of 15 residues. The DNA for the CDR3 is TGTGCCAGCAGCCCATTCGGGGCAGGGGCGCAGACCCAGTACTTC. This translates into CASSPFGAGAQTQYF.

V gene TRBV2 combines with J gene TRBJ2-1, with TRBD2 identical over 11 bases. CDR1 and CDR2 (germline): SNHLY, FYNNEI. The length of the CDR3 is 13 residues. Losses at the gene ends were 7 bases for V and 10 bases for J; bases not matched to a gene: 6. In DNA, the CDR3 is TGTGCCAGCACCTCGGGACTAGCGGAGGAGCAGTTCTTC. As protein: CASTSGLAEEQFF.

In DNA form, the CDR3 reads TGCGCCAGCAGCCAAGGACAGGCAACTAATGAAAAACTGTTTTTT. It encodes CASSQGQATNEKLFF. The chain is built from TRBV4-1 and TRBJ1-4, with D maybe TRBD1 (6 bases). Per germline, CDR1 MGHRA and CDR2 YSYEKL. The CDR3 contains 15 residues. Trimming shortened V by 1 base and J by 0 bases, and 6 bases separated the two germline ends.

J is TRBJ2-7 and V is TRBV6-5; no clear D. V gave up 2 bases and J gave up 0 bases, with 8 bases separating them. This CDR3 is built from 14 residues. Germline CDR1 reads MNHEY; CDR2 reads SVGAGI. CDR3 protein: CASSYVSGSYEQYF. CDR3 DNA: TGTGCCAGCAGTTACGTGAGTGGCTCCTACGAGCAGTACTTC.

V and J are TRBV5-5 and TRBJ2-5; D perhaps matches TRBD2 (6 bases). The CDR3 consists of 13 residues. Germline V gene data show CDR1 as SGHKS and CDR2 as YYEKEE (reference sequence). V was shortened by 4 bases and J by 2 bases, with 9 bases between the two germline ends. The CDR3 DNA reads TGTGCCAGCAGCGGAGGGAGACAAGAGACCCAGTACTTC. Its translation is CASSGGRQETQYF.

This clone was detected a few times. This chain links TRBV9 with TRBJ2-5, with 10 bases that match TRBD2. Germline V gene data show CDR1 as SGDLS and CDR2 as YYNGEE. This CDR3 has 13 amino acids. J was trimmed by 7 bases and V by 0 bases; bases with no gene match: 0. The CDR3 DNA is TGTGCCAGCAGCGTAGCTAGCGGGGGGACCCAGTACTTC. It specifies CASSVASGGTQYF.